This TCR beta chain appears in the sequencing data of a study of CD4+ T cells in melanoma. Whole-study findings and limits: Reportedly, melanoma neoantigen-specific CD4+ T cells showed varied differentiation states. A reported correlation linked neoantigen-specific CD4+ T cells to CD8+, macrophage and B cell function.

For this clone: The antigen is not known. The sample holds other DNA sequences that translate to the same CDR3.

The CDR3 loop spans 17 amino acids. Losses at the gene ends were 4 bases for V and 0 bases for J; bases not matched to a gene: 7. Germline values: CDR1 SGHRS, CDR2 YFSETQ. Generated by immunoSEQ multiplex PCR, the TCRdb table keeps only in-frame clones and is missing some. This table holds some 12,000 clones, around 64% found once. Sequencing was performed on cells from a culture (not recorded whether cultured in vitro). The chain uses TRBV5-1 and TRBJ1-3; TRBD1 matches 10 bases. The clonotype originates from a human donor with melanoma. The CDR3 protein is CASSGIGQGDSGNTIYF. The CDR3 DNA reads as TGCGCCAGCAGCGGGATCGGACAGGGGGACTCTGGAAACACCATATATTTT.